This passage covers 29 T cell receptor beta chains from one sample sequenced in a study of beta chain features in type 1 diabetes. The entirety of the isolated RNA underwent reverse transcription, so expressed TCRB transcripts were sequenced. Libraries were prepared by immunoSEQ multiplex PCR; TCRdb keeps only in-frame clonotypes and omits some of them. The sample has about 360,000 clones, roughly 13% seen once. The specimen sequenced was naive CD4+ T cells from blood. The receptors derive from a man aged 18 to 29 in good health.

This clone turned up a few times. The chain is built from TRBV28 and TRBJ1-4; 8 nucleotides align to TRBD1. Germline CDR1 is MDHEN and CDR2 is SYDVKM. This CDR3 comprises 16 residues. The V and J ends lost 3 bases and 7 bases, in that order; junction bases with no gene match: 10. In DNA, the CDR3 is TGTGCCAGCAGTTTGGGTATTGGACAGGGAGGTGAAAAACTGTTTTTT. Protein product: CASSLGIGQGGEKLFF.

This clone was observed a handful of times. The DNA is left out, because the CDR3 cannot be placed on it with certainty; the CDR3 is given as TCRdb lists it. The chain links TRBV30 to TRBJ1-2; the D segment call TRBD1 is taken from the table without a DNA check. The CDR3 extends over 13 residues, inclusive of both ends. The germline gives CDR1 GTSNPN, CDR2 SVGIG (reference sequence). The CDR3 reads CAWSVGRGATLTF.

This chain uses TRBV7-2 with TRBJ1-1, with D perhaps matching TRBD1 (5 bases). Per the germline V gene, CDR1 is SGHTA and CDR2 is FQGNSA. The V and J ends lost 0 bases and 10 bases respectively, with 6 bases between them. This CDR3 is 11 amino acids long. CDR3 sequence: CASSLAGGAFF. CDR3 bases: TGTGCCAGCAGCTTAGCCGGGGGAGCTTTCTTT.

This clone has just a few counts. This chain links TRBV25-1 with TRBJ1-1; TRBD1 is a possible D gene (6 bases). The CDR3 contains 12 residues. Trimming removed 6 bases at V and 5 bases at J, with 10 bases between. The germline V gene encodes CDR1 MGHDK and CDR2 SYGVNS. CDR3 protein: CASRDRVTEAFF. For the CDR3, the DNA is TGTGCCAGCAGGGACAGAGTAACTGAAGCTTTCTTT.

This rearrangement joins TRBV18 to TRBJ2-7; possibly TRBD1 for D (6 bases). CDR3 length: 15 amino acids. V was pared by 3 bases and J by 1 base, with 13 bases between. CDR1 and CDR2 (germline): KGHSH, LQKENI. DNA for the CDR3: TGTGCCAGCTCACCCGGAGATAGGGGGTCCTACGAGCAGTACTTC. This encodes CASSPGDRGSYEQYF.

The J gene is TRBJ1-2, the V gene TRBV5-1; D is possibly TRBD1 (6 bases). Looked up from germline, CDR1 is SGHRS and CDR2 is YFSETQ. The ends were cut back, 0 bases at V and 2 bases at J, with 8 bases in the middle. The CDR3 consists of 14 residues. In DNA, the CDR3 is TGCGCCAGCAGCTTGGTACAGGGCAACTATGGCTACACCTTC. Translated, it gives CASSLVQGNYGYTF. The entire variable domain, with the rest obtained from reference TRBV5-1 and TRBJ1-2, is as follows: KAGVTQTPRYLIKTRGQQVTLSCSPISGHRSVSWYQQTPGQGLQFLFEYFSETQRNKGNFPGRFSGRQFSNSRSEMNVSTLELGDSALYLCASSLVQGNYGYTFGSGTRLTVV.

This chain uses TRBV6-6 with TRBJ1-2; 7 bases align to TRBD1. This CDR3 comprises 14 residues. Unmatched junction bases numbered 9, after V lost 11 bases and J lost 0 bases. Germline V gene sequence: CDR1 MNHNY, CDR2 SVGAGI (reference sequence). The CDR3 sequence is CASGTALSNYGYTF. In DNA, the CDR3 is TGTGCCTCAGGGACAGCCCTCTCTAACTATGGCTACACCTTC.

This clone was found a few times. This rearrangement joins TRBV4-3 to TRBJ2-3, with 11 nucleotides matching TRBD2. From germline, CDR1 is LGHNA and CDR2 YSLEER. The CDR3 totals 16 residues. After removal of 3 bases from V and 4 bases from J, the junction contained 6 bases not matched to a gene. The CDR3 bases are TGCGCCAGCAGCCAGAACCCTAGCGGGAGGTCAGATACGCAGTATTTT. As protein: CASSQNPSGRSDTQYF.

The rearrangement links TRBV19 to TRBJ2-5; 7 bases agree with TRBD1. V shed 6 bases and J 3 bases; nucleotides not matched to a gene: 13. The CDR3 is made up of 16 amino acids. Germline CDR1 and CDR2: LNHDA and SQIVND (reference sequence). CDR3 loop: CASSTDRGQTKETQYF. DNA for the CDR3: TGTGCCAGTAGCACCGACCGGGGACAGACTAAAGAGACCCAGTACTTC.

This clone occurred a few times. The chain recombines TRBV9 with TRBJ2-7; D unclear. V gave up 0 bases and J gave up 2 bases, with 12 bases separating them. From germline, CDR1 is SGDLS and CDR2 YYNGEE. The CDR3 sequence is 15 residues long. The CDR3 here is CASSVGPSLAYEQYF. CDR3 in DNA: TGTGCCAGCAGCGTAGGTCCTAGTCTTGCCTACGAGCAGTACTTC.

This clone was detected a few times. This chain uses TRBV5-1 with TRBJ1-1; D is unresolved. This CDR3 spans 16 amino acids. Trimming took off 0 bases at V and 7 bases at J, with 19 bases between the two ends. Germline assignment: CDR1 SGHRS and CDR2 YFSETQ. DNA of the CDR3: TGCGCCAGCAGCTTGGGCCTCGTTGACATACCTGGTGAAGCTTTCTTT. This translates into CASSLGLVDIPGEAFF.

The genes are TRBV28 and TRBJ1-2; 8 positions match TRBD1. CDR3 size: 16 residues. V lost 5 bases, J lost 2 bases, and 10 bases stayed unmatched. Germline V gene lookup returns CDR1 MDHEN and CDR2 SYDVKM. CDR3 protein: CASSNNRGKTNYGYTF. In nucleotides, the CDR3 is TGTGCCAGCAGTAATAACAGGGGGAAAACCAACTATGGCTACACCTTC.

This chain connects TRBV6-5 to TRBJ1-5; D is undetermined. The CDR3 sequence is 11 residues long. Germline CDR1 MNHEY, CDR2 SVGAGI. Trimming took off 11 bases at V and 7 bases at J, with 12 bases between the two ends. The CDR3 protein is CASGARQPQHF. DNA for the CDR3: TGTGCCTCCGGAGCCCGGCAGCCCCAGCATTTT.

This clone showed up just a few times. The V call is TRBV7-7, the J call TRBJ1-5; unclear D gene. The germline CDR1 and CDR2 sequences are SSHAT and FNYEAQ (reference sequence). The CDR3 runs 12 residues. V was cut by 5 bases and J by 9 bases, with 11 bases left in between. The chain's CDR3 is CASSRDVGPQHF. CDR3 in DNA: TGTGCCAGCAGCCGGGATGTGGGGCCCCAGCATTTT.

The CDR3 sequence: CASSYSGSYEQYF. CDR3 bases: TGTGCCAGCAGTTACTCCGGCTCCTACGAGCAGTACTTC. This chain connects TRBV6-6 to TRBJ2-7, with no clear D. This CDR3 has 13 residues. Between the trimmed V and J ends, which lost 0 bases and 0 bases, there was a span of 3 bases. Germline CDR1 reads MNHNY; CDR2 reads SVGAGI (reference sequence).

CDR3 loop: CASSQVPGTGEFF. CDR3 nucleotide sequence: TGCGCCAGCAGCCAAGTCCCAGGGACAGGGGAGTTCTTC. The chain carries TRBV4-3 and TRBJ2-1, with 10 bases fitting TRBD1. From germline, CDR1 is LGHNA and CDR2 YSLEER. The CDR3 is 13 amino acids. The ends lost 1 base at V and 14 bases at J; junction bases unmatched: 5.

A few counts support this clone. The chain is built from TRBV9 and TRBJ1-4; 10 bases match TRBD1. The length of the CDR3 is 18 residues. The germline gives CDR1 SGDLS, CDR2 YYNGEE. The V gene end was trimmed by 2 bases and the J gene end by 0 bases; junction bases not matched to a gene: 7. The CDR3 loop is CASSVRDRGFATNEKLFF. The CDR3 bases are TGTGCCAGCAGCGTTCGGGACAGGGGCTTTGCAACTAATGAAAAACTGTTTTTT.

CDR3 in DNA: TGCGCCAGCAGCCAACCTCGGGCGGGGAGACCCTACAATGAGCAGTTCTTC. This sequence encodes CASSQPRAGRPYNEQFF. This rearrangement joins TRBV4-1 to TRBJ2-1; TRBD2 is a possible D gene (6 bases). V lost 2 bases, J lost 2 bases, and 16 bases lay in between. This CDR3 is built from 17 residues. Germline V gene sequence: CDR1 MGHRA, CDR2 YSYEKL.

This clone was observed a few times. The CDR3 reads CASSQGQGSVYGYTF. The CDR3 coding sequence is TGCGCCAGCAGCCAAGGACAGGGATCCGTCTATGGCTACACCTTC. V usage is TRBV4-1 and J usage is TRBJ1-2; 7 positions match TRBD1. The ends lost 1 base at V and 4 bases at J; junction bases unmatched: 6. Germline lookup yields CDR1 MGHRA and CDR2 YSYEKL. CDR3 length: 15 residues.

There are a few counts of this clone. The chain combines TRBV7-2 with TRBJ2-7; possibly TRBD2 for D (7 bases). V was shortened by 5 bases and J by 2 bases, with 16 bases between the two germline ends. Germline lookup yields CDR1 SGHTA and CDR2 FQGNSA. This CDR3 contains 15 residues. Written as DNA, the CDR3 is TGTGCCAGCAGCCGTACGGGGGCGGGGGCCTACGAGCAGTACTTC. Its translation: CASSRTGAGAYEQYF.

This clone occurred a few times. The chain employs TRBV6-5 and TRBJ1-1; a possible D gene is TRBD1 (5 bases). The CDR3 is made up of 15 amino acids. CDR1 is MNHEY, CDR2 SVGAGI, per germline. Trimming left V 0 bases short and J 3 bases short, with 11 bases between. The CDR3 DNA reads TGTGCCAGCAGTTACTCGGTCAGGGTTGACACTGAAGCTTTCTTT. Translating it yields CASSYSVRVDTEAFF.

This clone was seen a handful of times. The rearrangement links TRBV5-1 to TRBJ2-2; TRBD1 matches 8 bases. CDR1 is SGHRS and CDR2 is YFSETQ in the germline V gene. Trimming removed 0 bases from V and 1 base from J; junction bases left unmatched: 2. The CDR3 sequence is 16 residues long. CDR3 sequence reads: CASSLGGTGNTGELFF. CDR3 in DNA: TGCGCCAGCAGCTTGGGAGGGACAGGGAACACCGGGGAGCTGTTTTTT.

The V and J genes are TRBV28 and TRBJ1-2, with D perhaps TRBD1 (5 bases). The CDR3 covers 12 residues. The V and J ends lost 4 bases and 4 bases respectively, with 7 bases between them. The germline CDR1 and CDR2 sequences are MDHEN and SYDVKM. CDR3 in amino acids: CASSWTSYGYTF. CDR3 coding DNA: TGTGCCAGCAGTTGGACAAGCTATGGCTACACCTTC.

The gene calls are TRBV7-3 and TRBJ2-7, with D possibly being TRBD1 (6 bases). Germline assignment: CDR1 SGHTA and CDR2 FQGTGA. The germline V and J ends were trimmed by 2 bases and 5 bases, with 10 bases remaining between them. CDR3 length: 13 amino acids. The CDR3 protein is CASSLARGNEQYF. The CDR3 DNA sequence: TGTGCCAGCAGCTTAGCCAGGGGAAACGAGCAGTACTTC.

This clone was seen more than once but under ten times. This rearrangement joins TRBV30 to TRBJ1-1; 7 bases line up with TRBD1. V lost 0 bases, J lost 5 bases, and 9 bases stayed unmatched. The germline V gene has CDR1 GTSNPN and CDR2 SVGIG (reference sequence). The CDR3 sequence is 15 residues long. CDR3 loop: CAWSVPLDRLTEAFF. In DNA, the CDR3 is TGTGCCTGGAGTGTACCCCTGGACAGGTTAACTGAAGCTTTCTTT.

This rearrangement joins TRBV5-6 to TRBJ2-3; a possible D gene is TRBD2 (6 bases). In germline, CDR1 is SGHDT, CDR2 YYEEEE. The CDR3 contains 16 residues. Trimming shortened V by 0 bases and J by 2 bases, and 13 bases separated the two germline ends. The CDR3 loop reads CASSLAWRGITDTQYF. The CDR3 DNA reads as TGTGCCAGCAGCTTGGCCTGGCGGGGTATCACAGATACGCAGTATTTT.

This clone has a handful of counts. The CDR3 protein is CASSHIGQVQETQYF. CDR3 in DNA: TGTGCCAGCAGCCACATAGGACAGGTCCAAGAGACCCAGTACTTC. V gene TRBV4-2 combines with J gene TRBJ2-5; 7 bases map to TRBD1. Germline CDR1 reads LGHNA; CDR2 reads YNFKEQ. Trimming at V came to 3 bases and at J to 1 base, leaving 5 bases not matched to a gene. This CDR3 has 15 amino acids.

This clone was counted a few times. The chain couples TRBV10-3 to TRBJ1-6; D is uncertain. The V and J ends lost 0 bases and 0 bases respectively, with 6 bases between them. Germline V CDR1 and CDR2: ENHRY, SYGVKD. This CDR3 has 16 residues. CDR3 sequence (DNA): TGTGCCATCAGTGAGTCGAGGAGCTCCTATAATTCACCCCTCCACTTT. Its protein is CAISESRSSYNSPLHF.

This clone was counted only a few times. The chain joins TRBV9 to TRBJ2-1, with TRBD2 matching over 15 bases. The germline V gene has CDR1 SGDLS and CDR2 YYNGEE. This CDR3 is built from 15 residues. J was trimmed by 8 bases and V by 2 bases; bases with no gene match: 2. The CDR3 here is CASSVGLAGGYEQFF. CDR3 nucleotides: TGTGCCAGCAGCGTGGGACTAGCGGGGGGATATGAGCAGTTCTTC. Combining the CDR3 with reference TRBV9 and TRBJ2-1 gives the whole variable domain DSGVTQTPKHLITATGQRVTLRCSPRSGDLSVYWYQQSLDQGLQFLIQYYNGEERAKGNILERFSAQQFPDLHSELNLSSLELGDSALYFCASSVGLAGGYEQFFGPGTRLTVL.